Following are 20 T cell receptor beta chains from one sample sequenced in a study of CD8+ T cells in alopecia areata. RNA, once extracted, was reverse transcribed into cDNA for use as the sequencing template. The protocol was immunoSEQ multiplex PCR, while the TCRdb copy is restricted to in-frame clones and leaves out a portion. The sample consists of some 190,000 clones, roughly three fifths of them appearing once. This sample's treatment: oral pan-JAK inhibitor, 5-10 mg twice daily. The sequencing used CD4+ T cells sorted from blood, collected at week 4, from a patient treated with tofacitinib. The origin of the receptors is a human donor with alopecia areata.

The V gene is TRBV7-8, the J gene TRBJ2-6; no reliable D call. The CDR3 extends over 16 amino acids. Trimming pared 5 bases from V and 0 bases from J, leaving 11 bases between. Germline V gene data show CDR1 as SGHVS and CDR2 as FQNEAQ. The CDR3 region is CASSRRWGSGANVLTF. CDR3 bases: TGTGCCAGCAGCCGTCGGTGGGGCTCTGGGGCCAACGTCCTGACTTTC. Complete variable domain (other parts from reference TRBV7-8 and TRBJ2-6): GAGVSQSPRYKVAKRGQDVALRCDPISGHVSLFWYQQALGQGPEFLTYFQNEAQLDKSGLPSDRFFAERPEGSVSTLKIQRTQQEDSAVYLCASSRRWGSGANVLTFGAGSRLTVL.

The CDR3 sequence: CASSQEVGGRAHEQYF. CDR3 nucleotides: TGTGCCAGCAGCCAAGAAGTAGGAGGGAGGGCGCACGAGCAGTACTTC. The J gene is TRBJ2-7, the V gene TRBV4-2, with 7 bases lining up with TRBD2. The germline V gene has CDR1 LGHNA and CDR2 YNFKEQ. The CDR3 has 16 amino acids. Losses at the gene ends were 0 bases for V and 5 bases for J; bases not matched to a gene: 10.

Ten or more counts support this clone. The J gene is TRBJ2-4, the V gene TRBV11-2; no firm D call. V was clipped by 3 bases and J by 7 bases, with 10 bases between them. CDR3 length: 13 amino acids. Germline CDR1 is SGHAT and CDR2 is FQNNGV. The CDR3: CASSFRSPNIQYF. CDR3 sequence (DNA): TGTGCCAGCAGCTTTCGGAGCCCCAACATTCAGTACTTC.

As concerns this clone: A read error may produce the germline difference seen at one junction end. The V gene is TRBV5-1, the J gene TRBJ2-2; 12 bases are shared with TRBD2. The V gene's germline CDR1 is SGHRS and CDR2 YFSETQ. The CDR3 has 15 residues. This chain's CDR3 is CASILTSGSAGELFF. The CDR3 DNA reads as TGCGCCAGCATCTTGACTAGCGGGAGCGCGGGGGAGCTGTTTTTT.

This clone was counted a few times. The CDR3 protein is CASSGGRQETQYF. The CDR3 nucleotides read TGTGCCAGCAGTGGGGGTAGACAAGAGACCCAGTACTTC. This chain uses TRBV2 with TRBJ2-5; unclear D gene. The CDR3 covers 13 residues. CDR1 SNHLY and CDR2 FYNNEI come from the germline V gene. The V gene lost 4 bases and the J gene lost 2 bases, with 8 bases spanning the gap.

The gene calls are TRBV25-1 and TRBJ2-1; 10 bases fit TRBD2. The CDR3 covers 16 residues. V lost 6 bases, J lost 1 base, and 6 bases stayed unmatched. Germline V lookup: CDR1 MGHDK, CDR2 SYGVNS. The CDR3 coding sequence is TGTGCCAGCAGGGCGATACTAGCGGGGTCCTACAATGAGCAGTTCTTC. It yields the protein CASRAILAGSYNEQFF.

The CDR3 DNA is TGTGCCAGCAGACTTGGGACATTGGAACTGTTTTTT. Its translation is CASRLGTLELFF. The rearrangement joins TRBV28 to TRBJ1-4, with D maybe TRBD1 (6 bases). The germline V gene has CDR1 MDHEN and CDR2 SYDVKM. Trimming cost V 6 bases and J 12 bases, with 14 bases left between them. The CDR3 runs to 12 residues.

This clone was seen more than once but under ten times. The chain employs TRBV29-1 and TRBJ2-3, with TRBD1 matching 9 bases. CDR1 is SQVTM, CDR2 ANQGSEA, per germline. CDR3 length: 13 residues. V shed 7 bases, J shed 13 bases, and the junction held 15 bases outside the gene matches. CDR3 bases: TGCAGCGCCACCATGTCCGGGACAGGGTCTGAGTATTTT. This sequence encodes CSATMSGTGSEYF.

The rearrangement joins TRBV5-6 to TRBJ1-5; TRBD1 might be the D (5 bases). The CDR3 contains 18 residues. Between the trimmed V and J ends, which lost 0 bases and 2 bases, there was a span of 18 bases. CDR1 is SGHDT and CDR2 is YYEEEE in the germline V gene. CDR3 nucleotide sequence: TGTGCCAGCAGCTTGGCCCTTAGGGCGCGGGACGGCAATCAGCCCCAGCATTTT. This codes for CASSLALRARDGNQPQHF.

The genes are TRBV7-8 and TRBJ1-5; D ambiguous. CDR1 and CDR2 from the germline V gene are SGHVS and FQNEAQ. V lost 5 bases and J lost 6, with 11 bases in between. This CDR3 is 13 amino acids long. The CDR3: CASSPVDSQPQHF. CDR3 sequence (DNA): TGTGCCAGCAGCCCCGTGGACTCTCAGCCCCAGCATTTT.

The chain links TRBV11-2 to TRBJ1-5; perhaps TRBD1 as D (5 bases). V was clipped by 2 bases and J by 9 bases, with 11 bases between them. Looked up from germline, CDR1 is SGHAT and CDR2 is FQNNGV. The CDR3 spans 13 residues. CDR3 DNA: TGTGCCAGCAGCTTAATCTCGGGACGGCCCCAGCATTTT. This encodes CASSLISGRPQHF. Using reference TRBV11-2 and TRBJ1-5 for the parts outside the CDR3, the full variable domain is EAGVAQSPRYKIIEKRQSVAFWCNPISGHATLYWYQQILGQGPKLLIQFQNNGVVDDSQLPKDRFSAERLKGVDSTLKIQPAKLEDSAVYLCASSLISGRPQHFGDGTRLSIL.

This clone was detected once. This rearrangement joins TRBV30 to TRBJ2-3; the D call may be TRBD1 or TRBD2 (5 bases each). Germline-derived CDR1 and CDR2 are GTSNPN and SVGIG (reference sequence). V lost 3 bases, J lost 8 bases, and 18 bases lay in between. There are 14 residues in the CDR3. The CDR3 spells CAWSIPGGRGTQYF. The CDR3 DNA follows: TGTGCCTGGAGCATTCCTGGGGGACGGGGTACGCAGTATTTT.

The chain carries TRBV29-1 and TRBJ2-1; D is possibly TRBD1 or TRBD2 (5 bases each). The V end was cut by 3 bases, the J end by 8 bases, with 17 bases between. CDR1 and CDR2 from the germline V gene are SQVTM and ANQGSEA. The CDR3 is made up of 14 amino acids. CDR3 sequence reads: CSVDRAAGDDEQFF. DNA of the CDR3: TGCAGCGTTGACAGGGCTGCCGGGGATGATGAGCAGTTCTTC.

This chain connects TRBV7-2 to TRBJ2-2, with 7 bases that match TRBD1. Germline CDR1 SGHTA, CDR2 FQGNSA. The CDR3 consists of 15 residues. Trimming cost V 4 bases and J 3 bases; bases outside gene matches: 5. CDR3 loop: CASSSNRGDTGELFF. The CDR3 DNA follows: TGTGCCAGCAGCTCGAACAGGGGTGACACCGGGGAGCTGTTTTTT.

The rearrangement links TRBV6-6 to TRBJ2-7; D is uncertain. Germline V gene sequence: CDR1 MNHNY, CDR2 SVGAGI (reference sequence). The CDR3 consists of 12 residues. V shed 1 base and J shed 7 bases, with 8 bases lying between them. The chain's CDR3 is CASSYWNGEQYF. In DNA form, the CDR3 reads TGTGCCAGCAGTTACTGGAATGGGGAGCAGTACTTC.

This clone was seen only once. The chain is built from TRBV2 and TRBJ2-7, with TRBD1 as a possible D gene (7 bases). The CDR3 is made up of 13 amino acids. Germline values: CDR1 SNHLY, CDR2 FYNNEI. Trimming pared 7 bases from V and 6 bases from J, leaving 16 bases between. The CDR3 is CASKGRQGGEQYF. The CDR3 bases are TGTGCCAGCAAGGGGAGGCAGGGGGGCGAGCAGTACTTC.

The V gene is TRBV29-1, the J gene TRBJ1-2; D gene uncertain. This CDR3 region has 11 residues. Trimming shortened V by 3 bases and J by 8 bases, and 10 bases separated the two germline ends. CDR1 and CDR2 (germline): SQVTM, ANQGSEA. The CDR3 DNA reads TGCAGCGTTGATCCCCAGTACGGCTACACCTTC. It is translated as CSVDPQYGYTF.

The J gene is TRBJ2-6, the V gene TRBV27; the match to TRBD1 covers 7 bases. The CDR3 length is 17 residues. Germline trimming cut 5 bases from V and 0 bases from J; bases unmatched to any gene: 7. Germline loops: CDR1 MNHEY, CDR2 SMNVEV (reference sequence). CDR3 coding DNA: TGTGCCAGCAGTCAGGCAACAGGGGCCTCTGGGGCCAACGTCCTGACTTTC. This encodes CASSQATGASGANVLTF. Full variable domain (missing parts from reference TRBV27 and TRBJ2-6): EAQVTQNPRYLITVTGKKLTVTCSQNMNHEYMSWYRQDPGLGLRQIYYSMNVEVTDKGDVPEGYKVSRKEKRNFPLILESPSPNQTSLYFCASSQATGASGANVLTFGAGSRLTVL.

This clone occurred once. The gene calls are TRBV4-3 and TRBJ2-1; TRBD2 matches at 11 bases. Trimming took 0 bases from V and 5 from J; bases not matched to a gene: 3. CDR3 length: 16 amino acids. CDR1 and CDR2 from the germline V gene are LGHNA and YSLEER. CDR3 loop: CASSQEGTSGHNEQFF. The CDR3 DNA sequence: TGCGCCAGCAGCCAAGAGGGGACTAGCGGACACAATGAGCAGTTCTTC.

The chain recombines TRBV29-1 with TRBJ2-1; tentative D call: TRBD1 (5 bases). The CDR3 length is 12 residues. The V gene's germline CDR1 is SQVTM and CDR2 ANQGSEA. Trimming removed 8 bases from V and 7 bases from J, with 15 bases in between. The CDR3 DNA sequence: TGCAGCTCAGGCAGGGCAGGGAATGAGCAGTTCTTC. It yields the protein CSSGRAGNEQFF.